Listed here are 5 T cell receptor beta chains from one sample, sequenced in a study of OX40 agonist ivuxolimab in advanced cancers. The library was obtained by the immunoSEQ multiplex PCR assay. The source is immuneACCESS, and TCRdb retained only in-frame sequences with V and J called. Part of the clones is not carried over; for the studies checked, unresolved V genes explain less than half of this, and the remainder is unexplained. The sample data list about 2,100 clones, and about 73% of these were observed just once. The leading ten clones occupy 30% to 45% of the sample. The sample in question was CD4+ or CD8+ T cells sorted from blood, obtained in a trial of the OX40 agonist ivuxolimab. These TCRs come from an adult with an advanced solid tumor such as melanoma, head and neck, liver or kidney cancer.

The J gene is TRBJ2-4, the V gene TRBV15, with D maybe TRBD2 (5 bases). V was pared by 5 bases and J by 0 bases, with 14 bases between. The germline V gene has CDR1 LNHNV and CDR2 YYDKDF (reference sequence). This CDR3 comprises 16 residues. This CDR3 is CATSREGPLAKNIQYF. The CDR3 DNA reads TGTGCCACCAGCCGGGAAGGACCCTTAGCCAAAAACATTCAGTACTTC.

Sample share makes this clone large. The CDR3 spells CAWSGIAGFTDTQYF. The CDR3 coding sequence is TGTGCCTGGAGTGGGATAGCGGGCTTCACAGATACGCAGTATTTT. J is TRBJ2-3 and V is TRBV30; TRBD2 agrees at 7 bases. CDR3 length equals 15 residues. With 1 base clipped from V and 2 bases from J, the junction kept 6 bases outside the gene matches. Germline CDR1 GTSNPN, CDR2 SVGIG (reference sequence).

The gene calls are TRBV5-1 and TRBJ2-2; TRBD2 might be the D (7 bases). V was clipped by 0 bases and J by 0 bases, with 9 bases between them. Germline V gene sequence: CDR1 SGHRS, CDR2 YFSETQ. The CDR3 spans 16 residues. CDR3: CASSLEGGANTGELFF. CDR3 nucleotides: TGCGCCAGCAGCTTGGAGGGGGGGGCGAACACCGGGGAGCTGTTTTTT.

The sample holds a few counts of this clone. The chain couples TRBV4-2 to TRBJ1-2; the D gene is possibly TRBD1 (5 bases). Per germline, CDR1 LGHNA and CDR2 YNFKEQ. This CDR3 region has 20 residues. Trimming took off 3 bases at V and 0 bases at J, with 26 bases between the two ends. CDR3 sequence reads: CASSHERRAESQTANYGYTF. Here the CDR3 DNA reads TGTGCCAGCAGCCATGAACGTAGAGCGGAAAGCCAGACAGCTAACTATGGCTACACCTTC.

V is TRBV2 and J is TRBJ2-7; 9 bases line up with TRBD1. Germline loops: CDR1 SNHLY, CDR2 FYNNEI. The CDR3 extends over 15 amino acids. Trimming removed 3 bases from V and 1 base from J; junction bases left unmatched: 4. The CDR3 protein is CASSEEQGASYEQYF. As DNA, the CDR3 is TGTGCCAGCAGTGAGGAACAGGGGGCATCCTACGAGCAGTACTTC.